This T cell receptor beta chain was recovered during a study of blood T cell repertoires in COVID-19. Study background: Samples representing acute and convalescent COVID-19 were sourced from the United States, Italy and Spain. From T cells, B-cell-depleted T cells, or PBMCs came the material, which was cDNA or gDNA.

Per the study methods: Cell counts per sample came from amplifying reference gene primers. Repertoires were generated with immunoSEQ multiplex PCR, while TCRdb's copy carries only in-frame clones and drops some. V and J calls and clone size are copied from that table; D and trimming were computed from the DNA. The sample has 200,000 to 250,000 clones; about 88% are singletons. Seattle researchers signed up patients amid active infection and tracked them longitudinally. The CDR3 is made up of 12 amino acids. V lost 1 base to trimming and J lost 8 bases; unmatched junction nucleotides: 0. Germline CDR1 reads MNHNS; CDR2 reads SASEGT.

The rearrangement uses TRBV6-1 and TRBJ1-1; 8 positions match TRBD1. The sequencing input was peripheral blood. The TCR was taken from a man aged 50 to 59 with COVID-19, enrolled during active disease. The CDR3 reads CASSEGQGEAFF. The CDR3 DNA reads TGTGCCAGCAGTGAAGGACAGGGGGAAGCTTTCTTT.